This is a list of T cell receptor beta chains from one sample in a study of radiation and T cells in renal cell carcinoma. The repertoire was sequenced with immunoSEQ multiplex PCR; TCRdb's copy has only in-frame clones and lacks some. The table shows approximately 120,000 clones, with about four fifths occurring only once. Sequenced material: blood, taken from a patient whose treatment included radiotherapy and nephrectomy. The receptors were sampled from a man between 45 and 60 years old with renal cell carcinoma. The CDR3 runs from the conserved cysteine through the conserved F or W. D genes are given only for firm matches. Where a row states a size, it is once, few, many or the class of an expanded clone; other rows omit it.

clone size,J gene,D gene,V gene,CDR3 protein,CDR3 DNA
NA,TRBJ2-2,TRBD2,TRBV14,CASSLSLWRLAGGRNTGELFF,TGTGCCAGCAGCCTATCCCTATGGAGACTAGCGGGGGGCCGGAACACCGGGGAGCTGTTTTTT
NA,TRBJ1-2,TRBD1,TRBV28,CATLRQGAVYGYTF,TGTGCCACCCTACGACAGGGGGCGGTCTATGGCTACACCTTC
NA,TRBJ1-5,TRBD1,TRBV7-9,CASSVGTGTEQPQHF,TGTGCCAGCAGCGTAGGGACAGGGACCGAGCAGCCCCAGCATTTT
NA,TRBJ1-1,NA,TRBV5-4,CASSLSWGGTEAFF,TGTGCCAGCAGCCTCTCGTGGGGGGGGACTGAAGCTTTCTTT
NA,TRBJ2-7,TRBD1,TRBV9,CASSTNRDRASYEQYF,TGTGCCAGCAGCACGAACCGGGACAGGGCGTCCTACGAGCAGTACTTC
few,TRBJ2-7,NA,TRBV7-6,CASSLGSQALLSEQYF,TGTGCCAGCAGCTTAGGCTCGCAGGCTCTTCTTTCCGAGCAGTACTTC
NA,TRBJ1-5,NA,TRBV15,CATSGRENQPQHF,TGTGCCACCAGCGGCAGGGAGAATCAGCCCCAGCATTTT
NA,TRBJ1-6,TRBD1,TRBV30,CAWGQTGTGGLWSPLHF,TGTGCCTGGGGCCAGACCGGGACAGGGGGCCTTTGGTCGCCCCTCCACTTT
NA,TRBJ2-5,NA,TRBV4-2,CASSQEGGTLGTQYF,TGTGCCAGCAGCCAAGAGGGTGGGACCCTGGGGACCCAGTACTTC
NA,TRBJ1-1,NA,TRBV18,CASSPSTGENTEAFF,TGTGCCAGCTCACCTTCAACAGGTGAGAACACTGAAGCTTTCTTT
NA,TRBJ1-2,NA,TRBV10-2,CASSEIQGLGGYTF,TGCGCCAGCAGTGAGATTCAGGGATTAGGAGGCTACACCTTC
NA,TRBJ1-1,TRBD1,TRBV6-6,CASSLRQGPNTEAFF,TGTGCCAGCAGTCTAAGACAGGGGCCGAACACTGAAGCTTTCTTT
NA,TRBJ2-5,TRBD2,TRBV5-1,CASSLEGLAAVGETQYF,TGCGCCAGCAGCTTGGAAGGACTAGCGGCGGTCGGAGAGACCCAGTACTTC
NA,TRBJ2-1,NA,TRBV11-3,CASSPRGNNEQFF,TGTGCCAGCAGCCCCCGGGGGAACAATGAGCAGTTCTTC
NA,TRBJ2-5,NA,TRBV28,CASSLQSPQETQYF,TGTGCCAGCAGCTTACAGTCACCCCAAGAGACCCAGTACTTC
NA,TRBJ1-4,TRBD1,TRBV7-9,CASSLRTGATNEKLFF,TGTGCCAGCAGCTTACGGACAGGAGCAACTAATGAAAAACTGTTTTTT
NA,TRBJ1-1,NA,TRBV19,CASSSEADTEAFF,TGTGCCAGTAGTTCTGAGGCCGACACTGAAGCTTTCTTT
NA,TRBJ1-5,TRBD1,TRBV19,CASTIIQGVHNQPQHF,TGTGCCAGTACCATCATACAGGGGGTTCACAATCAGCCCCAGCATTTT
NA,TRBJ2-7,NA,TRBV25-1,CASSEGIGREQYF,TGTGCCAGCAGTGAAGGGATAGGCCGCGAGCAGTACTTC
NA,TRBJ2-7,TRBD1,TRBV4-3,CASSQAKTGSSYEQYF,TGCGCCAGCAGCCAAGCTAAGACAGGGAGCTCCTACGAGCAGTACTTC
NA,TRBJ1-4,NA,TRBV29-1,CSVVSAGNHEKLFF,TGCAGCGTCGTGTCCGCGGGGAACCATGAAAAACTGTTTTTT
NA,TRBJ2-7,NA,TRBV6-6,CASSYFGQNYEQYF,TGTGCCAGCAGTTACTTCGGACAGAACTACGAGCAGTACTTC
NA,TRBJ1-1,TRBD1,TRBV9,CASAEGGQGANTEAFF,TGTGCCAGCGCCGAGGGGGGACAGGGCGCAAACACTGAAGCTTTCTTT
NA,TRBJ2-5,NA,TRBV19,CASSLDNQETQYF,TGTGCCAGTAGCCTAGACAACCAAGAGACCCAGTACTTC
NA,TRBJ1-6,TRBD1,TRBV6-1,CASSEQGAQNSPLHF,TGTGCCAGCAGTGAACAGGGGGCGCAGAATTCACCCCTCCACTTT
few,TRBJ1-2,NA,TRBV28,CASSLGLYGYTF,TGTGCCAGCAGTTTAGGGTTATATGGCTACACCTTC
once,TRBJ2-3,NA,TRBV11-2,CASSPYRLGTDTQYF,TGTGCCAGCAGCCCCTACCGATTGGGCACAGATACGCAGTATTTT
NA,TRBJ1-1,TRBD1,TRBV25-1,CASGTAYTEAFF,TGTGCCAGCGGGACAGCCTACACTGAAGCTTTCTTT
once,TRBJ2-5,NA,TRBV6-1,CASSEASGWETQYF,TGTGCCAGCAGTGAAGCCTCGGGGTGGGAGACCCAGTACTTC
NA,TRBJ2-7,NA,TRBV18,CASSPGTFEQYF,TGTGCCAGCTCACCCGGGACCTTCGAGCAGTACTTC
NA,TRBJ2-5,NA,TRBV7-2,CASSLASAQETQYF,TGTGCCAGCAGCTTAGCATCAGCCCAAGAGACCCAGTACTTC
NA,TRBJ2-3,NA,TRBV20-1,CSASLLHTQYF,TGCAGTGCTAGTCTGCTGCATACGCAGTATTTT
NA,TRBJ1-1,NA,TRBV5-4,CASSSFKEAFF,TGTGCCAGCAGCTCGTTTAAAGAAGCTTTCTTT
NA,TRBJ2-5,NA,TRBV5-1,CASSLFGAGIEETQYF,TGCGCCAGCAGCTTATTCGGGGCAGGGATTGAAGAGACCCAGTACTTC
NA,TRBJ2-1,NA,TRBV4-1,CASSQVYGSVGNEQFF,TGCGCCAGCAGCCAAGTCTACGGGAGTGTGGGCAATGAGCAGTTCTTC
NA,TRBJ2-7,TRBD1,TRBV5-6,CASSYPTGSREQYF,TGTGCCAGCAGCTATCCGACAGGGTCGCGGGAGCAGTACTTC
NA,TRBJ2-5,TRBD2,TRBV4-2,CASSQDGTSSQETQYF,TGTGCCAGCAGCCAGGATGGGACTAGCAGTCAAGAGACCCAGTACTTC
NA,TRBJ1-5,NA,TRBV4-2,CASSQDRHDQPQHF,TGTGCCAGCAGCCAAGATAGACACGATCAGCCCCAGCATTTT
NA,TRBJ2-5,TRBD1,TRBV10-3,CAISGTGGGETQYF,TGTGCCATCAGTGGGACAGGGGGCGGGGAGACCCAGTACTTC
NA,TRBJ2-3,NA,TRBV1,CTSSQLRGGPPDTQYF,TGCACCAGCAGCCAACTAAGGGGAGGGCCTCCAGATACGCAGTATTTT
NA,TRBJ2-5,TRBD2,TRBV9,CASSVGGSGRGVWQETQYF,TGTGCCAGCAGCGTAGGGGGCAGCGGGAGAGGGGTTTGGCAAGAGACCCAGTACTTC
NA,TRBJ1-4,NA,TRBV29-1,CSVGTGPNEKLFF,TGCAGCGTTGGTACAGGCCCTAATGAAAAACTGTTTTTT
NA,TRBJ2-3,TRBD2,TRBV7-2,CASSLYVTASGRARDTQYF,TGTGCCAGCAGCTTATATGTCACGGCTAGCGGGAGGGCCCGGGATACGCAGTATTTT
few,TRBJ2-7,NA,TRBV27,CASSLDGGYEQYF,TGTGCCAGCAGTTTAGACGGGGGCTACGAGCAGTACTTC
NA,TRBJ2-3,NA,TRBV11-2,CASSLSGGTDTQYF,TGTGCCAGCAGCTTATCGGGGGGCACAGATACGCAGTATTTT
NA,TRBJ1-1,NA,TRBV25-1,CASSPIDSSTEAFF,TGTGCCAGCAGCCCAATTGACAGTTCCACTGAAGCTTTCTTT
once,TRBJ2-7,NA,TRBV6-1,CASTGGRTSYEQYF,TGTGCCAGCACGGGGGGCCGAACCTCCTACGAGCAGTACTTC
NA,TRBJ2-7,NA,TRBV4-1,CASSQDRNLREQYF,TGCGCCAGCAGCCAAGACCGCAACCTACGGGAGCAGTACTTC
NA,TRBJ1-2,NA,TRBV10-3,CAISERRDGYTF,TGTGCCATCAGTGAGAGAAGGGATGGCTACACCTTC
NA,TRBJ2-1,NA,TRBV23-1,CASSQTHWESSYNEQFF,TGCGCCAGCAGTCAGACCCATTGGGAAAGCTCCTACAATGAGCAGTTCTTC
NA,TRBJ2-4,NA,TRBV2,CASKGDGNIQYF,TGTGCCAGCAAAGGGGACGGAAACATTCAGTACTTC
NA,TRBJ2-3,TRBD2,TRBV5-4,CASRRGGSRTDTQYF,TGTGCCAGCAGACGGGGGGGTAGTCGCACAGATACGCAGTATTTT
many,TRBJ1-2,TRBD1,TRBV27,CASRTGAYGYTF,TGTGCCAGCAGAACAGGGGCCTATGGCTACACCTTC
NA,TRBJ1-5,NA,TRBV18,CASSYPNSYSNQPQHF,TGTGCCAGCTCATATCCGAACAGCTATAGCAATCAGCCCCAGCATTTT